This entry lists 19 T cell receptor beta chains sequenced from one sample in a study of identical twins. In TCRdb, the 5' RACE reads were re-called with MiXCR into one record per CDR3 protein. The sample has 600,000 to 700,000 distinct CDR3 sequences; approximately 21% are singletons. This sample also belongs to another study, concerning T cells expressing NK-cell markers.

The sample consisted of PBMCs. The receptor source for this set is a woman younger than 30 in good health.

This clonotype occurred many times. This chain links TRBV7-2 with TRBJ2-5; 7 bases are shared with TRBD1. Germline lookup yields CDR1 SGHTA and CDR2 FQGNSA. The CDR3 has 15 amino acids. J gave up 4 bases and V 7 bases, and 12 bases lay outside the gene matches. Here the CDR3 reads CASTLGRGTVETQYF. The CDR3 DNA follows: TGTGCCAGCACCCTGGGCAGGGGGACGGTAGAGACCCAGTACTTC.

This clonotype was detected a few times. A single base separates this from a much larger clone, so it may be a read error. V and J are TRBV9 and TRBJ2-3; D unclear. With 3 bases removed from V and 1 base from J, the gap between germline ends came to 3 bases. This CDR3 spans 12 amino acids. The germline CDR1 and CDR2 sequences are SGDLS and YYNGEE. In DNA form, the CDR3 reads TGTGCCAGCAGCGCCGGCACAGATACGCAGTATTTT. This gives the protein CASSAGTDTQYF.

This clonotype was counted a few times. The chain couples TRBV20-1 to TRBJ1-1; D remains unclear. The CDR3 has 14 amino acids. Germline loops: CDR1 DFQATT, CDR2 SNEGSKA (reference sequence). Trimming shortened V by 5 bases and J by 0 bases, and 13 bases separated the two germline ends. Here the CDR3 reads CSAGRALMNTEAFF. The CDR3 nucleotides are TGCAGTGCTGGCCGGGCCCTAATGAACACTGAAGCTTTCTTT.

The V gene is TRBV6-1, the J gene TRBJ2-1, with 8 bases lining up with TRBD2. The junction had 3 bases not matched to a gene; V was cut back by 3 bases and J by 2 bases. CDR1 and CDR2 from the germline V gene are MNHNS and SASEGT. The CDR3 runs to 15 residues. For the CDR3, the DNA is TGTGCCAGCAGTGAGCGGGGGGCGGCCTACAATGAGCAGTTCTTC. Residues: CASSERGAAYNEQFF.

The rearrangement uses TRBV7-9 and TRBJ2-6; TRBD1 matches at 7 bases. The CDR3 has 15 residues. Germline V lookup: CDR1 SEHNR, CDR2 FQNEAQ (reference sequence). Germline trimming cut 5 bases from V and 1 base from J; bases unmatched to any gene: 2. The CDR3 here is CASSNRGSGANVLTF. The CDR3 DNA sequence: TGTGCCAGCAGCAACAGGGGTTCTGGGGCCAACGTCCTGACTTTC.

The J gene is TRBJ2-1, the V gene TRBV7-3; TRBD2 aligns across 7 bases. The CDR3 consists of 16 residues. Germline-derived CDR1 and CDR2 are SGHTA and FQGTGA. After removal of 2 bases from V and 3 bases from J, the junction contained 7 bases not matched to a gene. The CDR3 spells CASSLAASGYYNEQFF. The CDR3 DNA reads TGTGCCAGCAGCTTAGCGGCTAGCGGTTACTACAATGAGCAGTTCTTC. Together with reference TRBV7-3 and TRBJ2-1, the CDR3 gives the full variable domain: GAGVSQTPSNKVTEKGKYVELRCDPISGHTALYWYRQSLGQGPEFLIYFQGTGAADDSGLPNDRFFAVRPEGSVSTLKIQRTERGDSAVYLCASSLAASGYYNEQFFGPGTRLTVL.

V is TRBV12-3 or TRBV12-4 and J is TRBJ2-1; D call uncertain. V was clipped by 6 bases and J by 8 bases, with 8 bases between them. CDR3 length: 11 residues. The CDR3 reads CASSQFHEQFF. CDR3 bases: TGTGCCAGCAGCCAGTTCCATGAGCAGTTCTTC.

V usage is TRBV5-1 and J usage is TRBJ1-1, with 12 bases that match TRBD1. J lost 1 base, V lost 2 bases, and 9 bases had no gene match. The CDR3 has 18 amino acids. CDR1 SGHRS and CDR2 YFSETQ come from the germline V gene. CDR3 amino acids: CASSLAPGQGAKNTEAFF. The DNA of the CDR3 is TGCGCCAGCAGCTTAGCGCCGGGACAGGGGGCCAAGAACACTGAAGCTTTCTTT.

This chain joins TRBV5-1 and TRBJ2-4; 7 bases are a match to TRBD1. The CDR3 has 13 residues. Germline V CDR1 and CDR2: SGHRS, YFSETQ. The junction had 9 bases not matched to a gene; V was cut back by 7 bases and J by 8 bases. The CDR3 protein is CASARKGADIQYF. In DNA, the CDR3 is TGCGCCAGCGCCCGAAAGGGGGCGGACATTCAGTACTTC. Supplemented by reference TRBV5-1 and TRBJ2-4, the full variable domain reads KAGVTQTPRYLIKTRGQQVTLSCSPISGHRSVSWYQQTPGQGLQFLFEYFSETQRNKGNFPGRFSGRQFSNSRSEMNVSTLELGDSALYLCASARKGADIQYFGAGTRLSVL.

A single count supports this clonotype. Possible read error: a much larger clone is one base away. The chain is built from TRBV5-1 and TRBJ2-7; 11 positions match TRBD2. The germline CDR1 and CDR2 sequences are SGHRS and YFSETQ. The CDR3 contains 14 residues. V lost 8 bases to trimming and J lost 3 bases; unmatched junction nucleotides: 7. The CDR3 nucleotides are TGCGCCAGTCGCCTAGCGGGAGGCTTCTACGAGCAGTACTTC. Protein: CASRLAGGFYEQYF.

Here the CDR3 reads CASSSRVGLNTEAFF. CDR3 bases: TGTGCCAGCAGTTCCCGTGTGGGCTTGAACACTGAAGCTTTCTTT. V and J are TRBV12-3 or TRBV12-4 and TRBJ1-1, with D hard to call. The CDR3 has 15 amino acids. Trimming removed 4 bases at V and 0 bases at J, with 12 bases between.

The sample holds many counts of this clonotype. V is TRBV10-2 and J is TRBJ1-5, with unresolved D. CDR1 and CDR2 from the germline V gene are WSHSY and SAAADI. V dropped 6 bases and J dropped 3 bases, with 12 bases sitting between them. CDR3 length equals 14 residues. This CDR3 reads CASSPGPINQPQHF. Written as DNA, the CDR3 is TGCGCCAGCAGCCCCGGGCCGATCAATCAGCCCCAGCATTTT.

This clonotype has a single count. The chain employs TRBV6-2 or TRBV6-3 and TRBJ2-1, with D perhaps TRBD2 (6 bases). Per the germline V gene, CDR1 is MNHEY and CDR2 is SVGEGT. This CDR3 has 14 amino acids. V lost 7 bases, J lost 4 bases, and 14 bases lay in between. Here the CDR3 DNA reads TGTGCCAGCAAACTAGCCGGGGAGTACAATGAGCAGTTCTTC. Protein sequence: CASKLAGEYNEQFF.

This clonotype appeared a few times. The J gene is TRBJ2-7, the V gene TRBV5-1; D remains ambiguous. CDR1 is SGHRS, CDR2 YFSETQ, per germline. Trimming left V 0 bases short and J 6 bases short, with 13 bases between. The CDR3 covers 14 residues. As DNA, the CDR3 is TGCGCCAGCAGCTTGGTTACGTTCACCGGCGAGCAGTACTTC. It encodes CASSLVTFTGEQYF.

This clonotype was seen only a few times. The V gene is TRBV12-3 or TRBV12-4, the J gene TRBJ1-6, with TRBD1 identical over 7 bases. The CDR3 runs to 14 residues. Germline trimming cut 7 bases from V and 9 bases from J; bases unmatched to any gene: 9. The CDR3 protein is CASIKGAVGSPLHF. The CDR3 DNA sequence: TGTGCCAGCATAAAGGGGGCTGTGGGTTCACCCCTCCACTTT.

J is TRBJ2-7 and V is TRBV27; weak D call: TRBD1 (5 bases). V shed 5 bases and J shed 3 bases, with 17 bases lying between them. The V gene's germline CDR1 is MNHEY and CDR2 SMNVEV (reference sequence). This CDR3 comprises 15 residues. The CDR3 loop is CASSLKGPPYYEQYF. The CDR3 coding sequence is TGTGCCAGCAGTCTAAAGGGGCCCCCTTACTACGAGCAGTACTTC.

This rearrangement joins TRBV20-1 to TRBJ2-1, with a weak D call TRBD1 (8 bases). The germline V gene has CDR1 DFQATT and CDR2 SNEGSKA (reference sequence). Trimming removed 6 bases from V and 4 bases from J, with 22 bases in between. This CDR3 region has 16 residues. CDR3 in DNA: TGCAGTGCCCCGGGGAGGGCAGGGGGCCTTTACAATGAGCAGTTCTTC. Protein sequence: CSAPGRAGGLYNEQFF.

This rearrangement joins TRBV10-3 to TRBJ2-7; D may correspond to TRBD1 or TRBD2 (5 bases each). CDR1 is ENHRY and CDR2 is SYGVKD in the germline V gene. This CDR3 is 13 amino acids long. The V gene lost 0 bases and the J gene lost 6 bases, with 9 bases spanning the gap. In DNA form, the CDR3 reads TGTGCCATCAGTGAGTCGTGGGGGAGCGAGCAGTACTTC. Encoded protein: CAISESWGSEQYF.

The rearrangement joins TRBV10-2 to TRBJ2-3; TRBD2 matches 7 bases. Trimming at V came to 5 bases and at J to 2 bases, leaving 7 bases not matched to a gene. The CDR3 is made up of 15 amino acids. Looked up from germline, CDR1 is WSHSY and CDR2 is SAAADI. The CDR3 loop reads CASSKTSALTDTQYF. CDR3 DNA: TGCGCCAGCAGTAAAACTAGCGCGCTCACAGATACGCAGTATTTT.